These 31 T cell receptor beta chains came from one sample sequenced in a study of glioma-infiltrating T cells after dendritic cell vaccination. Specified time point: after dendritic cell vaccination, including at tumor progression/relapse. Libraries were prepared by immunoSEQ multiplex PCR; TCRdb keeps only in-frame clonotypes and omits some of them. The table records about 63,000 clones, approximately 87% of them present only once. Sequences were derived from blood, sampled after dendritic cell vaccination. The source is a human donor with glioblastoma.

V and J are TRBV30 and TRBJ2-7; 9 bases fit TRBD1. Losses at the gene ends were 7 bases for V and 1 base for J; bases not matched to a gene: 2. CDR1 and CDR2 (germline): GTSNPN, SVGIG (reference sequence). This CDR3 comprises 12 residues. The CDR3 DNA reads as TGTGCCTTGGACAGGGGATCCTACGAGCAGTACTTC. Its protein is CALDRGSYEQYF.

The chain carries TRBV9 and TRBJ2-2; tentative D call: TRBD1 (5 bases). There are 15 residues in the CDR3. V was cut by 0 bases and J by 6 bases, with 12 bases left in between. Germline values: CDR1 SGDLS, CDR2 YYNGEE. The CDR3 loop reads CASSVGGHPPGELFF. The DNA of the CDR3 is TGTGCCAGCAGCGTAGGGGGCCATCCCCCCGGGGAGCTGTTTTTT.

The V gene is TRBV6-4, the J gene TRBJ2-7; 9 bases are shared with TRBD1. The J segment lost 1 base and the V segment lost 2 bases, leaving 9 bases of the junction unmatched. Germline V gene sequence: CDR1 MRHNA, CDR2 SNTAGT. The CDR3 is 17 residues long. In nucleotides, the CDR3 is TGTGCCAGCAGTGACGATTCGTATGGACAGGGGTCCTACGAGCAGTACTTC. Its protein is CASSDDSYGQGSYEQYF.

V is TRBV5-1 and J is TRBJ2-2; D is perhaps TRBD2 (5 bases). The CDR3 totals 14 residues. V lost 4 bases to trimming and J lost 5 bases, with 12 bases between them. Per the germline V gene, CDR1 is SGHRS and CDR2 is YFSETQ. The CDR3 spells CASSSQPGTGELFF. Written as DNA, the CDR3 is TGCGCCAGCAGCAGTCAACCGGGGACCGGGGAGCTGTTTTTT.

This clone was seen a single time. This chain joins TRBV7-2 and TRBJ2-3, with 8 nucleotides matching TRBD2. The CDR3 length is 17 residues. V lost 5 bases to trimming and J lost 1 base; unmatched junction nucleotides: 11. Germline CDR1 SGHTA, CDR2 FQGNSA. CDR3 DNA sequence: TGTGCCAGCAGCCGTCGGGGGGCGGGGGGAGGCACAGATACGCAGTATTTT. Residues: CASSRRGAGGGTDTQYF.

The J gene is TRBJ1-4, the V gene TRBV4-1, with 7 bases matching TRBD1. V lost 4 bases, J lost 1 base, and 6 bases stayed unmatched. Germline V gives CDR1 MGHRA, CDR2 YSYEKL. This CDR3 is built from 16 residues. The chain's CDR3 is CASSRDRERTNEKLFF. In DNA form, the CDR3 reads TGCGCCAGCAGCCGCGACAGGGAGAGAACTAATGAAAAACTGTTTTTT.

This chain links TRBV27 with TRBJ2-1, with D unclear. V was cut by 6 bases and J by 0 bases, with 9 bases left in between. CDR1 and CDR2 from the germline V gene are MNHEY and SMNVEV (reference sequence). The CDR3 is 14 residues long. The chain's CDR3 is CASRRGSSYNEQFF. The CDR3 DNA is TGTGCCAGCAGGAGAGGATCCTCCTACAATGAGCAGTTCTTC.

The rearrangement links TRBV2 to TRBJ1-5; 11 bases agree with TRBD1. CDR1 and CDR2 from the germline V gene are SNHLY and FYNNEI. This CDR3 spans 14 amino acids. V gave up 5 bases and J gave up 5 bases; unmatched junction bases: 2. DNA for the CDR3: TGTGCCAGCAGTAGGACAGGGGGCTATCAGCCCCAGCATTTT. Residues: CASSRTGGYQPQHF.

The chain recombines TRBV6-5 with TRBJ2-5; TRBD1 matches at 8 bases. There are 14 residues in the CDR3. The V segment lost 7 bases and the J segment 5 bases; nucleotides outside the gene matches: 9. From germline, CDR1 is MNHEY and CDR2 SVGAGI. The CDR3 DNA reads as TGTGCCAGCACCACTCAGGGGGCTTGGGAGACCCAGTACTTC. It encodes CASTTQGAWETQYF.

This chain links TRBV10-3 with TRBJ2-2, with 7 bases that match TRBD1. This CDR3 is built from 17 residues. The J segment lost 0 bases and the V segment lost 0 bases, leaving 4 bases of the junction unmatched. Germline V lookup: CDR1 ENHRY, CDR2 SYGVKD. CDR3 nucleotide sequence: TGTGCCATCAGTGAGTCCCGGGACAGAACGAACACCGGGGAGCTGTTTTTT. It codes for CAISESRDRTNTGELFF.

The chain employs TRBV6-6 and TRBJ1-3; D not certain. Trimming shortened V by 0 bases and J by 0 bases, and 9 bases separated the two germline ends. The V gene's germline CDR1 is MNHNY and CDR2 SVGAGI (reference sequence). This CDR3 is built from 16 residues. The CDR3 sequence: CASSYSGSYSGNTIYF. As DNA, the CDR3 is TGTGCCAGCAGTTACTCGGGGAGTTACTCTGGAAACACCATATATTTT.

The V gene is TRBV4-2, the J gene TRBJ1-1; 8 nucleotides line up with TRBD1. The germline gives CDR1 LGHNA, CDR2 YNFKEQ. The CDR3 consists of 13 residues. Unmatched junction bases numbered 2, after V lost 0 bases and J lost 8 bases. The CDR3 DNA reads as TGTGCCAGCAGCCAAGATCGGGACAGGGAAGCTTTCTTT. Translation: CASSQDRDREAFF.

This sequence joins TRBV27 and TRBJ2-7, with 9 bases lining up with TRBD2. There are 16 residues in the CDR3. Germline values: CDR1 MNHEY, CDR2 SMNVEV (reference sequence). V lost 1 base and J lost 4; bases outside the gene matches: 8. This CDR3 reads CASSLYGSGGPYEQYF. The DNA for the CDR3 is TGTGCCAGCAGTTTATACGGCAGCGGGGGGCCTTACGAGCAGTACTTC.

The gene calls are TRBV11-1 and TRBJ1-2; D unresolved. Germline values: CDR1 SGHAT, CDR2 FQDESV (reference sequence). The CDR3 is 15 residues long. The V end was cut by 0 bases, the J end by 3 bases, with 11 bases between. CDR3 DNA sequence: TGTGCCAGCAGCTTAGCTGCGGCCGTCGACTATGGCTACACCTTC. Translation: CASSLAAAVDYGYTF.

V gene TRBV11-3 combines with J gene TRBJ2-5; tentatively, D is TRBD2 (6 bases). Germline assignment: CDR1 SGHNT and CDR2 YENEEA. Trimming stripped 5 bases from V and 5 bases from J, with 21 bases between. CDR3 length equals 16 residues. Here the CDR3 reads CASSPPGSGPGETQYF. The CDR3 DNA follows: TGTGCCAGCAGCCCTCCAGGAAGCGGGCCTGGGGAGACCCAGTACTTC. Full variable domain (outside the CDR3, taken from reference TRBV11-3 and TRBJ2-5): EAGVVQSPRYKIIEKKQPVAFWCNPISGHNTLYWYLQNLGQGPELLIRYENEEAVDDSQLPKDRFSAERLKGVDSTLKIQPAELGDSAVYLCASSPPGSGPGETQYFGPGTRLLVL.

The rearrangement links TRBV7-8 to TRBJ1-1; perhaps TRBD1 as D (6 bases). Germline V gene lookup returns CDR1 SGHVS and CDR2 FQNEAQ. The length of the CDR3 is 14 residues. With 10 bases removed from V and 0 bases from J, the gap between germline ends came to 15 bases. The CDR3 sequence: CATKTGTMNTEAFF. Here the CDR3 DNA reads TGTGCCACCAAGACAGGAACTATGAACACTGAAGCTTTCTTT.

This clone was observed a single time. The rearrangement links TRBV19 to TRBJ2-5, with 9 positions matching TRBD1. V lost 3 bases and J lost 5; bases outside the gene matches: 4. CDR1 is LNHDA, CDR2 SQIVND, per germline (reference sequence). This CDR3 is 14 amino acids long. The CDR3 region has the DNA TGTGCCAGTAGTATGGGGACAGGGAGGGAGACCCAGTACTTC. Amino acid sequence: CASSMGTGRETQYF.

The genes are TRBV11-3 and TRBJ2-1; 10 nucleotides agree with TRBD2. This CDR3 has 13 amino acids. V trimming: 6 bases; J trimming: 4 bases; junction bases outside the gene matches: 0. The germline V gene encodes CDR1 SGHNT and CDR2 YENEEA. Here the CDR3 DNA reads TGTGCCAGCAGGACTAGCGGGTACAATGAGCAGTTCTTC. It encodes CASRTSGYNEQFF.

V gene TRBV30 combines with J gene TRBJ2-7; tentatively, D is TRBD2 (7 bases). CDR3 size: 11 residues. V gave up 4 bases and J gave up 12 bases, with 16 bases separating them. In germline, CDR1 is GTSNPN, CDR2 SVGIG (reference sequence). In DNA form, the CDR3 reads TGTGCCTGGACGACTGGGGGGGCGCGGTACTTC. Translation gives CAWTTGGARYF.

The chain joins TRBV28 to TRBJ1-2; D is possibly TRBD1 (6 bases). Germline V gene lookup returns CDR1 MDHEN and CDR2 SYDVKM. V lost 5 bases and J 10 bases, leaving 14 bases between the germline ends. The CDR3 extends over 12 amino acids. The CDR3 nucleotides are TGTGCCAGCAGTCCCCAAGACAGGTACTACACCTTC. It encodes CASSPQDRYYTF.

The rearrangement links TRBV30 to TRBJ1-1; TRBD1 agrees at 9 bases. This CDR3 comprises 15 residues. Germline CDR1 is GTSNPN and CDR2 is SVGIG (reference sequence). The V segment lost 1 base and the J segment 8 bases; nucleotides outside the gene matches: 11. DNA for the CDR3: TGTGCCTGGAGTGATACCGGGACAGGGAAACCCGAAGCTTTCTTT. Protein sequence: CAWSDTGTGKPEAFF.

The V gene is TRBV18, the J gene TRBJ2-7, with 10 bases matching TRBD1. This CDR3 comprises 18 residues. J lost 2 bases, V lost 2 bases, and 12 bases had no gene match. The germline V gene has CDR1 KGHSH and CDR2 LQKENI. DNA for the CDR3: TGTGCCAGCTCACCAGTTTTTCTTGGGACAGGGGAGGCCTACGAGCAGTACTTC. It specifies CASSPVFLGTGEAYEQYF.

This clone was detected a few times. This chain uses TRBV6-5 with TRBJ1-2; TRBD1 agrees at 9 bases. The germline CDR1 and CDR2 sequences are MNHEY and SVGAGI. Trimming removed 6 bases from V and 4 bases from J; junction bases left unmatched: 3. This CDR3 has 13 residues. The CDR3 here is CASRQTGGYGYTF. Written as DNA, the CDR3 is TGTGCCAGCAGACAGACAGGGGGCTATGGCTACACCTTC.

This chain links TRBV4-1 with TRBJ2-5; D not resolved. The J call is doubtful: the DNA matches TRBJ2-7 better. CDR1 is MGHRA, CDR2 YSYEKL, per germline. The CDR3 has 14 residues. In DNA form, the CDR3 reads TGCGCCAGCAGCCAAGAACCCCCTTCCTACGAGCAGTACTTC. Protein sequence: CASSQEPPSYEQYF.

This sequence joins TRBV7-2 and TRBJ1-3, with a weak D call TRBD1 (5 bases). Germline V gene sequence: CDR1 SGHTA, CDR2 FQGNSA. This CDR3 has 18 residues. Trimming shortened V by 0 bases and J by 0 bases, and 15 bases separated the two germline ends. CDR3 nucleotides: TGTGCCAGCAGCTTAGCGGCAGGGATGTTAACCTCTGGAAACACCATATATTTT. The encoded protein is CASSLAAGMLTSGNTIYF. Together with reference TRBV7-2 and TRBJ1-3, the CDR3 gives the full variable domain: GAGVSQSPSNKVTEKGKDVELRCDPISGHTALYWYRQSLGQGLEFLIYFQGNSAPDKSGLPSDRFSAERTGGSVSTLTIQRTQQEDSAVYLCASSLAAGMLTSGNTIYFGEGSWLTVV.

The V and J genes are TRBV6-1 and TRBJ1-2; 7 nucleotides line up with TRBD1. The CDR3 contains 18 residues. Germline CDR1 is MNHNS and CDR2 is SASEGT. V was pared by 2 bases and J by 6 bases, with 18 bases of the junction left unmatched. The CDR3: CASSERQGGGRGLDGYTF. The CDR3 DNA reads TGTGCCAGCAGTGAACGGCAGGGAGGCGGAAGGGGGCTTGATGGCTACACCTTC.

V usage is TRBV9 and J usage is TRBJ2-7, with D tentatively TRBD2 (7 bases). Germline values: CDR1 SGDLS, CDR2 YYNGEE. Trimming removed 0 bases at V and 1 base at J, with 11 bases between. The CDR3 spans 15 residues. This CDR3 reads CASSVGGGRSYEQYF. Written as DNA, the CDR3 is TGTGCCAGCAGCGTAGGGGGGGGCAGATCCTACGAGCAGTACTTC.

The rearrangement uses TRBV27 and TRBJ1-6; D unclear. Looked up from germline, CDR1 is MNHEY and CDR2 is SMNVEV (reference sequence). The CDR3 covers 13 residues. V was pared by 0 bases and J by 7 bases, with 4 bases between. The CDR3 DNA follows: TGTGCCAGCAGTTTATCGCGGAATTCACCCCTCCACTTT. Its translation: CASSLSRNSPLHF.

The CDR3 coding sequence is TGTGCCAGCATCCTGGGGGGGGTATCCGGGGAGCTGTTTTTT. Amino acids: CASILGGVSGELFF. The chain combines TRBV5-5 with TRBJ2-2, with 7 positions matching TRBD2. The CDR3 covers 14 residues. V lost 6 bases, J lost 6 bases, and 8 bases stayed unmatched. Germline assignment: CDR1 SGHKS and CDR2 YYEKEE (reference sequence).

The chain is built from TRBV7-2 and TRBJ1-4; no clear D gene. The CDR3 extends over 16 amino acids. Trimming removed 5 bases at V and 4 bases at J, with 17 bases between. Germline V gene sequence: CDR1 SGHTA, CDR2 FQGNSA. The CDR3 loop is CASSPFRGSNNEKLFF. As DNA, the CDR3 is TGTGCCAGCAGCCCATTTCGTGGGAGTAATAATGAAAAACTGTTTTTT.

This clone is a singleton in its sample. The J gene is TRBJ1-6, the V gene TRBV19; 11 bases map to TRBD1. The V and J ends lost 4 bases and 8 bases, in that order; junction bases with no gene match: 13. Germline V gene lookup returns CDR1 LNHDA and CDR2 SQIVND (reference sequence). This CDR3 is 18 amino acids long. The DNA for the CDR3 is TGTGCCAGTAGTACACCGGGACAGGGGGTGGTAGGAGATTCACCCCTCCACTTT. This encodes CASSTPGQGVVGDSPLHF.